This TCR beta chain was identified in a study of T cells in women clearing cervical HPV infection. Looking at the study overall: Women with histologically confirmed HPV16-related CIN3 or worse, 2 with invasive cancer, served as cases. Case blood was drawn a median about 160 days after lesion detection. Control women cleared a single incident HPV16 infection within 12 months. Study-wide results and caveats: Controls had more TRBV6-7 (0.16%) than cases (approximately 0.11%).

Turning to this clone: The target antigen is unknown. The missing CDR3 end, 3 residues past where the read stops, is filled in from the germline J gene.

Only in-frame clones appear in the TCRdb table, and some are missing; sequencing was by immunoSEQ multiplex PCR. With over 45,000 clones in the sample, the ten largest clones hold more than 0.8%. The CDR3 is made up of 14 amino acids. Germline loops: CDR1 WSHSY, CDR2 SAAADI. V was clipped by 3 bases and J by 2 bases, with 9 bases between them. The chain uses TRBV10-2 and TRBJ2-3; a possible D gene is TRBD2 (7 bases). This TCR was sampled from a woman between 18 and 70 years old with a cervical HPV16 infection that either progressed to CIN3+ or cleared (not recorded which). The source material was blood buffy coat. Here the CDR3 reads CASSDGGLTDTQYF. The DNA read from the CDR3 is TGCGCCAGCAGTGACGGGGGGCTCACAGATACG.